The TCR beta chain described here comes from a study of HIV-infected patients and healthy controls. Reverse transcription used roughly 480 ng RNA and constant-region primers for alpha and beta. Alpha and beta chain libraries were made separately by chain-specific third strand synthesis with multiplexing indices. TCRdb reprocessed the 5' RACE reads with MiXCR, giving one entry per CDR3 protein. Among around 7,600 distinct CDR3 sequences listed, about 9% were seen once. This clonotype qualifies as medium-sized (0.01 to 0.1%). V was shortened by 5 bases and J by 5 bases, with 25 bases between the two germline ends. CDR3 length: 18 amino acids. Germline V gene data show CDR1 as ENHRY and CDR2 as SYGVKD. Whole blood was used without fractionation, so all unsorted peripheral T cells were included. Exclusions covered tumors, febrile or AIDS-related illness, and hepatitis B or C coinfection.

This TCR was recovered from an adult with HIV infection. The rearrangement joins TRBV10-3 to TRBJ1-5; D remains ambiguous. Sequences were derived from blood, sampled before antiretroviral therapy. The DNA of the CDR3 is TGTGCCATCAGTTCTCATCCATCGGACTCCCGAGAGGATCAGCCCCAGCATTTT. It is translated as CAISSHPSDSREDQPQHF.